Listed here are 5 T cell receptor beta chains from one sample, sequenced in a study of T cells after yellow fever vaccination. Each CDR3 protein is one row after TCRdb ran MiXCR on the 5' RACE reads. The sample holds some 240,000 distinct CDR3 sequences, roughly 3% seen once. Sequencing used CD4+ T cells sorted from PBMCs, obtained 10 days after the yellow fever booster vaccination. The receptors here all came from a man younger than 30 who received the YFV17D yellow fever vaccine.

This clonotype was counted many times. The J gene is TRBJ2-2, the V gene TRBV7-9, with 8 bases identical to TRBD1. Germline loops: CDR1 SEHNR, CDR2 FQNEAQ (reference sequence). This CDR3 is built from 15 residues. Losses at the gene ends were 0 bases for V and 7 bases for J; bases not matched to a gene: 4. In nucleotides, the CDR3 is TGTGCCAGCAGCTTAGCAGGACAGGGCGGCGGGGAGCTGTTTTTT. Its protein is CASSLAGQGGGELFF.

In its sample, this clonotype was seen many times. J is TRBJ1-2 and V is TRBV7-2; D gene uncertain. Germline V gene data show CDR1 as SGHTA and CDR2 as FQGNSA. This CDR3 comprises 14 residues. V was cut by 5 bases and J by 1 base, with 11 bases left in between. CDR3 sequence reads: CASSPYSINYGYTF. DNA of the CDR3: TGTGCCAGCAGCCCATATTCCATTAACTATGGCTACACCTTC.

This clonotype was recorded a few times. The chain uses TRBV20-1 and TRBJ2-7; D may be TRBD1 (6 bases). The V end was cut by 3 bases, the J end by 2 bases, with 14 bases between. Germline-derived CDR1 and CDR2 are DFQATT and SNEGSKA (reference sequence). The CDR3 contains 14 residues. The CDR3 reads CSARGAIPPYEQYF. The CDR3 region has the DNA TGCAGTGCTAGGGGGGCAATACCCCCCTACGAGCAGTACTTC.

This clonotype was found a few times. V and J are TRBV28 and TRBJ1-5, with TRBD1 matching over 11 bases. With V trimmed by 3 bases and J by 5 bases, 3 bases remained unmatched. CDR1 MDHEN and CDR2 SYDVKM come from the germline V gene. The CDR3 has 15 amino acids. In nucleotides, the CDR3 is TGTGCCAGCAGTTTGGGACAGGGGGTAGATCAGCCCCAGCATTTT. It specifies CASSLGQGVDQPQHF.

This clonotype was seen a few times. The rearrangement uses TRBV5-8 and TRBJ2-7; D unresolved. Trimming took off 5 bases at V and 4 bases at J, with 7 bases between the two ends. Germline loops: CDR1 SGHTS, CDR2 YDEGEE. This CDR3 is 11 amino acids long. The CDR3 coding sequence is TGTGCCAGCAGACCCGGGTACGAGCAGTACGTC. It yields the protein CASRPGYEQYV.